The 27 T cell receptor beta chains below come from one sample, sequenced in a study of regulatory T cells in long-lasting Graves disease. Time point reported: newly diagnosed GD, antithyroid drugs for less than 3 months. From PBMCs, RNA was extracted and then used to make the TCR library. The TCR beta library used iRepertoire HTBI primers with Arm-PCR amplification of CDR3. Via MiXCR, TCRdb re-called the multiplex PCR reads, giving one row per CDR3 protein. Found here are 500,000 or so distinct CDR3 sequences, 12% to 15% of them singletons; the top ten hold approximately 17%. This same sample was also part of a study on T cells in Graves' hyperthyroidism and ophthalmopathy.

The specimen comprised peripheral blood mononuclear cells (PBMCs), sampled at new diagnosis, from a patient treated with antithyroid drugs. These receptors originate from a woman in her fifties or sixties with Graves disease.

This clonotype was detected ten times or more. J is TRBJ2-1 and V is TRBV12-3 or TRBV12-4; TRBD1 agrees at 7 bases. J gave up 4 bases and V 6 bases, and 6 bases lay outside the gene matches. The CDR3 runs to 14 residues. The CDR3 region has the DNA TGTGCCAGCAGCCTAGGGACAGCATACAATGAGCAGTTCTTC. As protein: CASSLGTAYNEQFF.

The sample holds many counts of this clonotype. The gene calls are TRBV7-9 and TRBJ2-3, with D maybe TRBD2 (6 bases). Germline-derived CDR1 and CDR2 are SEHNR and FQNEAQ (reference sequence). The CDR3 loop spans 17 amino acids. The V gene lost 5 bases and the J gene lost 3 bases, with 21 bases spanning the gap. CDR3 in amino acids: CASSQSSLAHITDTQYF. CDR3 coding DNA: TGTGCCAGCAGCCAATCGTCCCTAGCGCACATTACAGATACGCAGTATTTT.

The V call is TRBV5-1, the J call TRBJ2-2; the match to TRBD1 covers 10 bases. Germline V gene sequence: CDR1 SGHRS, CDR2 YFSETQ. This CDR3 has 16 amino acids. V shed 3 bases and J 5 bases; nucleotides not matched to a gene: 7. CDR3 bases: TGCGCCAGCAGCTGGGACGGACAGGGGGGAACCGGGGAGCTGTTTTTT. Its translation: CASSWDGQGGTGELFF.

This clonotype was seen repeatedly, ten times or more. The chain employs TRBV27 and TRBJ1-2; 9 nucleotides match TRBD1. V lost 1 base, J lost 4 bases, and 13 bases stayed unmatched. The CDR3 spans 18 residues. CDR1 MNHEY and CDR2 SMNVEV come from the germline V gene (reference sequence). The CDR3 reads CASSLFGTGSWKGYGYTF. CDR3 bases: TGTGCCAGCAGTTTATTCGGGACAGGGAGTTGGAAGGGCTATGGCTACACCTTC.

There are many counts of this clonotype. Its ends do not fully match the called genes, so a read error is possible. CDR3 sequence: CASSFGRAYEQYF. Written as DNA, the CDR3 is TGTGCCAGCAGCTTCGGCAGGGCCTACGAGCAGTACTTC. The gene calls are TRBV5-1 and TRBJ2-7, with D perhaps matching TRBD1 (5 bases). The CDR3 extends over 13 amino acids. CDR1 and CDR2 (germline): SGHRS, YFSETQ.

This clonotype was found many times. The V call is TRBV2, the J call TRBJ2-1; TRBD2 agrees at 8 bases. Germline V gene sequence: CDR1 SNHLY, CDR2 FYNNEI. This CDR3 is built from 15 residues. Trimming at V came to 6 bases and at J to 6 bases, leaving 10 bases not matched to a gene. CDR3 amino acids: CASSWERERPNEQFF. The CDR3 coding sequence is TGTGCCAGCAGCTGGGAGCGGGAGCGTCCCAATGAGCAGTTCTTC.

The rearrangement links TRBV7-6 to TRBJ1-2, with TRBD1 matching over 9 bases. The CDR3 loop spans 16 amino acids. Germline V gene lookup returns CDR1 SGHVS and CDR2 FNYEAQ. V was pared by 3 bases and J by 6 bases, with 11 bases of the junction left unmatched. The CDR3 loop reads CASSLGQGAGRDGYTF. The CDR3 DNA follows: TGTGCCAGCAGCTTGGGACAGGGTGCCGGTCGCGATGGCTACACCTTC.

V and J are TRBV15 and TRBJ2-5, with 9 bases identical to TRBD2. With V trimmed by 9 bases and J by 5 bases, 10 bases remained unmatched. Germline lookup yields CDR1 LNHNV and CDR2 YYDKDF (reference sequence). The CDR3 extends over 14 amino acids. CDR3 coding DNA: TGTGCCACTGCTATAGCGGGAGCGGTCGAGACCCAGTACTTC. Encoded protein: CATAIAGAVETQYF.

This chain connects TRBV19 to TRBJ1-5; D not resolved. CDR1 is LNHDA and CDR2 is SQIVND in the germline V gene (reference sequence). The V end lost 7 bases, the J end lost 6 bases, and 13 bases lay between the germline ends. The CDR3 has 13 residues. This CDR3 is CASMDRQSQPQHF. CDR3 bases: TGTGCCAGTATGGATAGACAATCTCAGCCCCAGCATTTT.

The genes are TRBV11-2 and TRBJ2-7; 9 bases are shared with TRBD2. Per the germline V gene, CDR1 is SGHAT and CDR2 is FQNNGV. This CDR3 contains 18 residues. Germline trimming cut 5 bases from V and 0 bases from J; bases unmatched to any gene: 14. CDR3 residues: CASSPIGGSGSISYEQYF. The DNA for the CDR3 is TGTGCCAGCAGCCCAATCGGGGGTAGCGGGAGTATCTCCTACGAGCAGTACTTC.

This clonotype was counted only a few times. The gene calls are TRBV7-3 and TRBJ2-1; TRBD2 matches at 12 bases. The V and J ends lost 4 bases and 5 bases, in that order; junction bases with no gene match: 9. This CDR3 is 17 amino acids long. Germline assignment: CDR1 SGHTA and CDR2 FQGTGA. The CDR3 loop is CASSSNSLAGGDNEQFF. CDR3 sequence (DNA): TGTGCCAGCAGCTCAAATTCCCTAGCGGGAGGGGACAATGAGCAGTTCTTC.

Regarding this clonotype: Its ends do not fully match the called genes, so a read error is possible. This chain uses TRBV10-3 with TRBJ2-5; D gene uncertain. The CDR3 is 13 residues long. Germline assignment: CDR1 ENHRY and CDR2 SYGVKD. The CDR3 bases are TGTGCCACCATGACACGGACCCAAGAGACCCGGTACTTC. This encodes CATMTRTQETRYF.

This clonotype was counted only a few times. J is TRBJ2-5 and V is TRBV3-1, with 12 bases aligning to TRBD2. V lost 5 bases, J lost 5 bases, and 6 bases stayed unmatched. CDR3 length: 15 residues. CDR1 is LGHDT, CDR2 YNNKEL, per germline (reference sequence). CDR3 loop: CASSWGLAGGETQYF. The CDR3 DNA sequence: TGTGCCAGCAGCTGGGGACTAGCGGGTGGTGAGACCCAGTACTTC.

This clonotype was counted ten times or more. The CDR3 is CAWSGDRVNFYEQYF. The CDR3 DNA reads TGTGCCTGGAGTGGGGACAGAGTCAATTTCTACGAGCAGTACTTC. The chain carries TRBV30 and TRBJ2-7; 7 bases fit TRBD1. Per germline, CDR1 GTSNPN and CDR2 SVGIG (reference sequence). V was clipped by 1 base and J by 3 bases; unmatched bases: 9. The CDR3 is made up of 15 amino acids.

The chain links TRBV5-6 to TRBJ2-5, with 7 bases aligning to TRBD1. The CDR3 loop spans 14 amino acids. V lost 3 bases to trimming and J lost 2 bases; unmatched junction nucleotides: 4. In germline, CDR1 is SGHDT, CDR2 YYEEEE. CDR3 region: CASSSTGDQETQYF. CDR3 nucleotides: TGTGCCAGCAGCTCCACAGGGGATCAAGAGACCCAGTACTTC.

The CDR3 DNA reads TGTGCCCGTTCTCCCGGGGTCGCCGGGGAGCTGTTTTTT. Translated, it gives CARSPGVAGELFF. This chain links TRBV30 with TRBJ2-2, with D perhaps TRBD2 (5 bases). Germline lookup yields CDR1 GTSNPN and CDR2 SVGIG (reference sequence). This CDR3 region has 13 residues. The germline V and J ends were trimmed by 8 bases and 6 bases, with 16 bases remaining between them.

The V gene is TRBV6-9, the J gene TRBJ2-7, with TRBD1 matching over 8 bases. This CDR3 region has 15 residues. The trim removed 3 bases at V and 3 bases at J, leaving 7 bases unmatched. CDR1 is MNHGY, CDR2 SVAAGI, per germline. The CDR3 nucleotides read TGTGCCAGCAGTTACTCTGGACAGGGAGACTACGAGCAGTACTTC. Translation: CASSYSGQGDYEQYF.

This clonotype was observed once. This chain connects TRBV18 to TRBJ1-2, with D unclear. The CDR3 totals 17 residues. CDR1 is KGHSH and CDR2 is LQKENI in the germline V gene. V dropped 3 bases and J dropped 4 bases, with 21 bases sitting between them. Written as DNA, the CDR3 is TGTGCCAGCTCACCTCTGTCGGGGAGCAGCCTTACCTATGGCTACACCTTC. Protein sequence: CASSPLSGSSLTYGYTF.

V usage is TRBV10-3 and J usage is TRBJ2-3; 12 bases are shared with TRBD2. CDR3 size: 15 residues. Germline V CDR1 and CDR2: ENHRY, SYGVKD. The V and J ends lost 6 bases and 3 bases, in that order; junction bases with no gene match: 4. CDR3 protein: CAISLGTSGTDTQYF. DNA for the CDR3: TGTGCCATCAGCCTGGGGACTAGCGGGACAGATACGCAGTATTTT.

In this sample, this clonotype turned up many times. This chain uses TRBV7-3 with TRBJ2-5; possible D gene TRBD2, 6 bases. The end of the DNA aligns better with TRBJ2-1, so the J call may be wrong. From germline, CDR1 is SGHTA and CDR2 FQGTGA. This CDR3 has 14 amino acids. The CDR3 nucleotides are TGTGCCAGCAGCCCACGGGACTCTCACAATGAGCAGTTCTTC. It translates to CASSPRDSHNEQFF.

The chain is built from TRBV18 and TRBJ2-7; possible D gene TRBD1, 5 bases. V lost 3 bases and J lost 2, with 11 bases in between. Germline V lookup: CDR1 KGHSH, CDR2 LQKENI. The CDR3 is 14 residues long. This CDR3 is CASSPQGAPYEQYF. For the CDR3, the DNA is TGTGCCAGCTCACCGCAAGGGGCCCCCTACGAGCAGTACTTC.

Only a few counts were recorded for this clonotype. The rearrangement joins TRBV7-8 to TRBJ2-2, with 9 bases lining up with TRBD1. CDR3 length equals 17 residues. The V gene's germline CDR1 is SGHVS and CDR2 FQNEAQ. V lost 4 bases, J lost 4 bases, and 10 bases stayed unmatched. Here the CDR3 DNA reads TGTGCCAGCAGCTGGGACAGGGACGGTGTGAGCACCGGGGAGCTGTTTTTT. Protein product: CASSWDRDGVSTGELFF.

The V call is TRBV12-3 or TRBV12-4, the J call TRBJ2-1; 12 bases match TRBD2. The V and J ends lost 6 bases and 5 bases, in that order; junction bases with no gene match: 17. This CDR3 has 19 residues. This CDR3 reads CASSRQGRGGLAGNNEQFF. CDR3 sequence (DNA): TGTGCCAGCAGCCGGCAGGGACGAGGGGGACTAGCGGGTAACAATGAGCAGTTCTTC.

In this sample, this clonotype turned up many times. The CDR3 loop is CASSLEWGGNEQFF. As DNA, the CDR3 is TGTGCCAGCAGCTTAGAGTGGGGAGGTAATGAGCAGTTCTTC. V gene TRBV11-2 combines with J gene TRBJ2-1; a possible D gene is TRBD2 (6 bases). V lost 0 bases to trimming and J lost 7 bases, with 10 bases between them. This CDR3 contains 14 residues. Germline assignment: CDR1 SGHAT and CDR2 FQNNGV.

This clonotype was seen repeatedly, ten times or more. The chain employs TRBV28 and TRBJ2-7; 10 bases line up with TRBD1. V lost 6 bases, J lost 6 bases, and 8 bases stayed unmatched. Germline lookup yields CDR1 MDHEN and CDR2 SYDVKM. The CDR3 totals 14 residues. The CDR3 protein is CASSPAGTGVEQYF. Here the CDR3 DNA reads TGTGCCAGCAGCCCTGCCGGGACAGGGGTCGAGCAGTACTTC.

There are a few counts of this clonotype. A much larger clone lies one base from this, so it may be a read error. This rearrangement joins TRBV7-3 to TRBJ2-3; 7 bases align to TRBD1. The V gene end was trimmed by 4 bases and the J gene end by 2 bases; junction bases not matched to a gene: 3. The CDR3 totals 14 residues. Germline CDR1 is SGHTA and CDR2 is FQGTGA. CDR3 residues: CASSWGQNTDTQYF. The CDR3 DNA reads as TGTGCCAGCAGCTGGGGACAGAACACAGATACGCAGTATTTT.

This clonotype was seen ten or more times. The CDR3 DNA follows: TGTGCCCGCCCTAGCGGGAGTCGGAATGAGCAGTTCTTC. Translating it yields CARPSGSRNEQFF. The chain uses TRBV9 and TRBJ2-1; 10 bases match TRBD2. Unmatched junction bases numbered 8, after V lost 10 bases and J lost 7 bases. The CDR3 consists of 13 residues. CDR1 and CDR2 from the germline V gene are SGDLS and YYNGEE.